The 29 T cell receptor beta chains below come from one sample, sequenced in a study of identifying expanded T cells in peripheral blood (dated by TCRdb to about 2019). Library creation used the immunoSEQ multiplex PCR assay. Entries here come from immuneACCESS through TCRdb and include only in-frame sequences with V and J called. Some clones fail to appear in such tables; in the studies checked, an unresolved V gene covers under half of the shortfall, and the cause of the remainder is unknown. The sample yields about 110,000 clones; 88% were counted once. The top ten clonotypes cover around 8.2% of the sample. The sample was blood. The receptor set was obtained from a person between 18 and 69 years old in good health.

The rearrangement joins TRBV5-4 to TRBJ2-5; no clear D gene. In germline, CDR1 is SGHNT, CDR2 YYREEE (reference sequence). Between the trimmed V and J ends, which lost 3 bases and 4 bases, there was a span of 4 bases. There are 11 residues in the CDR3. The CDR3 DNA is TGTGCCAGCAGCTCTCCAGAGACCCAGTACTTC. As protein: CASSSPETQYF.

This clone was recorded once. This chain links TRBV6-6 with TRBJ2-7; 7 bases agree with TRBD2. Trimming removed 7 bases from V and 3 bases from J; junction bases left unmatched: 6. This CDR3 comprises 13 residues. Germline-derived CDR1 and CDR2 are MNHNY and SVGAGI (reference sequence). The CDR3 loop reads CASNMAGDYEQYF. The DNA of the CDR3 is TGTGCCAGCAATATGGCGGGAGACTACGAGCAGTACTTC.

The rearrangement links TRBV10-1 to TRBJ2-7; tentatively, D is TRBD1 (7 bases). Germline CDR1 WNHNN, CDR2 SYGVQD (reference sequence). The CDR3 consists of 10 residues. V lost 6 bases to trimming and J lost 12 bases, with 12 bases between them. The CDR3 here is CASSQGEVYF. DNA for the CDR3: TGCGCCAGCAGCCAGGGGGAGGTGTACTTC.

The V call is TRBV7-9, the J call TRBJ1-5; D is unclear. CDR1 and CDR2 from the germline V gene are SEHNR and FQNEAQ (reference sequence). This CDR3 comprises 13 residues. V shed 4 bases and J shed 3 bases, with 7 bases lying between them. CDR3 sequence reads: CASSSDFNQPQHF. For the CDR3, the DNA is TGTGCCAGCAGCTCGGACTTCAATCAGCCCCAGCATTTT. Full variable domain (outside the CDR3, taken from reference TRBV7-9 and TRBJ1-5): DTGVSQNPRHKITKRGQNVTFRCDPISEHNRLYWYRQTLGQGPEFLTYFQNEAQLEKSRLLSDRFSAERPKGSFSTLEIQRTEQGDSAMYLCASSSDFNQPQHFGDGTRLSIL.

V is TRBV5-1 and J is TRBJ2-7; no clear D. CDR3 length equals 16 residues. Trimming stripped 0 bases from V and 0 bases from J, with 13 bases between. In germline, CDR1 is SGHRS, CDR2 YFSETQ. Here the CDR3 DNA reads TGCGCCAGCAGCTTGGAGGGCCCGCCGAGCTCCTACGAGCAGTACTTC. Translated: CASSLEGPPSSYEQYF. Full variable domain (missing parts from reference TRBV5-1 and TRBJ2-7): KAGVTQTPRYLIKTRGQQVTLSCSPISGHRSVSWYQQTPGQGLQFLFEYFSETQRNKGNFPGRFSGRQFSNSRSEMNVSTLELGDSALYLCASSLEGPPSSYEQYFGPGTRLTVT.

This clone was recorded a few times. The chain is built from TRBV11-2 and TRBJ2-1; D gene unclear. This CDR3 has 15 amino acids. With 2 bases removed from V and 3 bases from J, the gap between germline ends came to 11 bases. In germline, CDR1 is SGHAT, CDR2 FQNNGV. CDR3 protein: CASSLTTSHYNEQFF. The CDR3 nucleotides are TGTGCCAGCAGCTTAACGACCTCCCACTACAATGAGCAGTTCTTC.

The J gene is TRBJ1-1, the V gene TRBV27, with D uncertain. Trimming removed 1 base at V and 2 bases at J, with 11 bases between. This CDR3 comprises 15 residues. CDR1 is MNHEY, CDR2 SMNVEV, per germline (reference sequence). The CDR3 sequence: CASSLWWGINTEAFF. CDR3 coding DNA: TGTGCCAGCAGTTTATGGTGGGGAATCAACACTGAAGCTTTCTTT.

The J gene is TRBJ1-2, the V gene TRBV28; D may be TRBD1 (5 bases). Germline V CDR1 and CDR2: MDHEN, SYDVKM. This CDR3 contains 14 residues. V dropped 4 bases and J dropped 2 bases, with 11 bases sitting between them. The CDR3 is CASSSPSGNYGYTF. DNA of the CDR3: TGTGCCAGCAGTTCCCCCTCAGGGAACTATGGCTACACCTTC.

CDR3 coding DNA: TGTGCCAGCAGTTTTTTGGGGGAGACCCAGTACTTC. It codes for CASSFLGETQYF. The chain links TRBV28 to TRBJ2-5; D uncertain. Germline values: CDR1 MDHEN, CDR2 SYDVKM. Between the trimmed V and J ends, which lost 3 bases and 5 bases, there was a span of 7 bases. The CDR3 is 12 amino acids.

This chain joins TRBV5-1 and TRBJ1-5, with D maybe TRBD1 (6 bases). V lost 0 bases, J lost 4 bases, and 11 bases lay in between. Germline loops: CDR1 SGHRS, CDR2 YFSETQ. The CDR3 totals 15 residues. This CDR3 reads CASSLDDRRNQPQHF. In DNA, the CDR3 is TGCGCCAGCAGCTTGGATGACAGGCGTAATCAGCCCCAGCATTTT. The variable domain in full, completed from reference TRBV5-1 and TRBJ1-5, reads KAGVTQTPRYLIKTRGQQVTLSCSPISGHRSVSWYQQTPGQGLQFLFEYFSETQRNKGNFPGRFSGRQFSNSRSEMNVSTLELGDSALYLCASSLDDRRNQPQHFGDGTRLSIL.

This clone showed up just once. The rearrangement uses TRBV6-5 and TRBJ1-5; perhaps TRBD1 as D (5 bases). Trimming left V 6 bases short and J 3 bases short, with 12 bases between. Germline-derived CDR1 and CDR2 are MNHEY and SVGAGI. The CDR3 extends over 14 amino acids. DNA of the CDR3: TGTGCCAGCAGGCAGGGAAGGGCCAATCAGCCCCAGCATTTT. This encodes CASRQGRANQPQHF.

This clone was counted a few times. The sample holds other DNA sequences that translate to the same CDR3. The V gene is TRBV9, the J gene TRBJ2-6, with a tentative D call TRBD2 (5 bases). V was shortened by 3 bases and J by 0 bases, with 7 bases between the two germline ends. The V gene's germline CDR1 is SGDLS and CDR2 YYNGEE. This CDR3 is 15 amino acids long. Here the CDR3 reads CASSAGSSGANVLTF. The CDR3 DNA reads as TGTGCCAGCAGCGCGGGGAGCTCTGGGGCCAACGTCCTGACTTTC.

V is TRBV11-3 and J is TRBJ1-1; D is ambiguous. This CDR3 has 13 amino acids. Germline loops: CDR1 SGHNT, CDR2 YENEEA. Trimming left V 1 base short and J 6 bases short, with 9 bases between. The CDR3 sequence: CASSLVRGAEAFF. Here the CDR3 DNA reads TGTGCCAGCAGCTTAGTACGGGGAGCTGAAGCTTTCTTT.

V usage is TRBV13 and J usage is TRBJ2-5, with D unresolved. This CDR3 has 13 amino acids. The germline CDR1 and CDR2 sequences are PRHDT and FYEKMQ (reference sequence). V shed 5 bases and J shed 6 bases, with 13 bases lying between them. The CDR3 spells CASSPTHDQTQYF. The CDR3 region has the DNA TGTGCCAGCAGCCCCACCCACGACCAGACCCAGTACTTC.

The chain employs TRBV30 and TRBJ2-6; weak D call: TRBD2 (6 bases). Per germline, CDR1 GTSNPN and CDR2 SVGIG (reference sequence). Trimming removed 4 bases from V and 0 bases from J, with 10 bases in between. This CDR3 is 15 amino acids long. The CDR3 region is CAWTRDSSGANVLTF. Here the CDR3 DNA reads TGTGCCTGGACGCGGGATAGCTCTGGGGCCAACGTCCTGACTTTC.

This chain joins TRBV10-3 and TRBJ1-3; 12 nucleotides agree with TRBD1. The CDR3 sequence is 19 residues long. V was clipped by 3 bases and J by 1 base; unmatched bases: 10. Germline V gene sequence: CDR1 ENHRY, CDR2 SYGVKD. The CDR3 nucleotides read TGTGCCATCAGTGAACGGGGACAGGGGGCTTTTGGTTCTGGAAACACCATATATTTT. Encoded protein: CAISERGQGAFGSGNTIYF.

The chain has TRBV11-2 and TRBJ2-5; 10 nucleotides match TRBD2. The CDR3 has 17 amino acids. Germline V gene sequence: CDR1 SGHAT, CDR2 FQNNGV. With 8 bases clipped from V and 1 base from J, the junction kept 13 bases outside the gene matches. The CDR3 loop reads CASSLAGGYRSQETQYF. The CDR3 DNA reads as TGTGCCAGCTCCTTAGCGGGAGGCTACAGGAGCCAAGAGACCCAGTACTTC.

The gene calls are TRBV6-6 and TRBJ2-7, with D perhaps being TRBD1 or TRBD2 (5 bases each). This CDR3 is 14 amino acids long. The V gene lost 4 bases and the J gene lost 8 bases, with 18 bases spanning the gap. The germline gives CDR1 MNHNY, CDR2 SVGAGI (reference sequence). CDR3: CASSWPGTSEKQYF. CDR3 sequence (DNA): TGTGCCAGCAGTTGGCCCGGGACGTCTGAGAAGCAGTACTTC.

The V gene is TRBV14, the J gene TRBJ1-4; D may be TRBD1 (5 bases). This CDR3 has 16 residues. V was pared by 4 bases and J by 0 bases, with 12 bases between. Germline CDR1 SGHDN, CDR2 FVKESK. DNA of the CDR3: TGTGCCAGCAGCCTTAGACAGACAACAACTAATGAAAAACTGTTTTTT. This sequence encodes CASSLRQTTTNEKLFF.

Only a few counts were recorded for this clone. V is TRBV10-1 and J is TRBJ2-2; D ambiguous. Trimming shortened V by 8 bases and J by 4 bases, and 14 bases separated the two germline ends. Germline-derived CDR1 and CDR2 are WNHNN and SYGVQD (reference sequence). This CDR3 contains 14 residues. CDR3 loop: CASQVGPTTGELFF. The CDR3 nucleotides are TGCGCCAGCCAAGTGGGCCCGACCACCGGGGAGCTGTTTTTT.

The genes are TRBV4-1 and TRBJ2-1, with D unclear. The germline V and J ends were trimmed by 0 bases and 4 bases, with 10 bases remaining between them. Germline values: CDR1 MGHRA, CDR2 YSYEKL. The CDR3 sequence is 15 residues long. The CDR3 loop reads CASSQDEARYNEQFF. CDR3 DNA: TGCGCCAGCAGCCAAGACGAGGCCAGATACAATGAGCAGTTCTTC.

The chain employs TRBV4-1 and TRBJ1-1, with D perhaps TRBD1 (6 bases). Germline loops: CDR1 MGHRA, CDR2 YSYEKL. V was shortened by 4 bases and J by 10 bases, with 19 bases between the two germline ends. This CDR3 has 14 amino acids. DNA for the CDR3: TGCGCCAGCAGCCCAAGTTACCAGGGGATTGGAGCTTTCTTT. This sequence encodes CASSPSYQGIGAFF.

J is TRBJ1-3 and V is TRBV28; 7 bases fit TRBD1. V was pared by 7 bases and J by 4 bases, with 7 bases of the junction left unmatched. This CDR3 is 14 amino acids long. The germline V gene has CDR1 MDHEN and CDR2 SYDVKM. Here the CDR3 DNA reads TGTGCCAGCACCTTATCGACAGGGGGAAACACCATATATTTT. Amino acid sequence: CASTLSTGGNTIYF.

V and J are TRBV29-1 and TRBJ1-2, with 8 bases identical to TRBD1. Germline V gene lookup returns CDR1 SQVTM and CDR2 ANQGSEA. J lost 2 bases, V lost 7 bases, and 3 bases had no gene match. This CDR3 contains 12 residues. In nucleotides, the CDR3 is TGCAGCGGTGGACAGGGCAACTATGGCTACACCTTC. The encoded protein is CSGGQGNYGYTF.

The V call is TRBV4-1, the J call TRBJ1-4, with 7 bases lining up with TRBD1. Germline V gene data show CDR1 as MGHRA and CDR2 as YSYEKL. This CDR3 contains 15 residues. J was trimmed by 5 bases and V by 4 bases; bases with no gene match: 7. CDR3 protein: CASSPTGTENEKLFF. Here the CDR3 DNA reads TGCGCCAGCAGCCCGACCGGGACAGAAAATGAAAAACTGTTTTTT.

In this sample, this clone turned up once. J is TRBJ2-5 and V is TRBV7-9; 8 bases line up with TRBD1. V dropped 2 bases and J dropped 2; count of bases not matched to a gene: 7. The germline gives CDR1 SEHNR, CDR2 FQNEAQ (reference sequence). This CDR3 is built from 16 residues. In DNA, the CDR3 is TGTGCCAGCAGCTTATCCCACGGGACAGGACAAGAGACCCAGTACTTC. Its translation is CASSLSHGTGQETQYF.

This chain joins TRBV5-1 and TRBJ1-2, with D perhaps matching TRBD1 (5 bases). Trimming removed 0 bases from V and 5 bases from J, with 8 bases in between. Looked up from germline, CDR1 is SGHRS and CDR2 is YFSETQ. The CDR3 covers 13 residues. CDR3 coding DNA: TGCGCCAGCAGCTTGGGACAGCTTTATGGCTACACCTTC. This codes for CASSLGQLYGYTF. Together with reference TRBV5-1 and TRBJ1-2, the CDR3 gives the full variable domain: KAGVTQTPRYLIKTRGQQVTLSCSPISGHRSVSWYQQTPGQGLQFLFEYFSETQRNKGNFPGRFSGRQFSNSRSEMNVSTLELGDSALYLCASSLGQLYGYTFGSGTRLTVV.

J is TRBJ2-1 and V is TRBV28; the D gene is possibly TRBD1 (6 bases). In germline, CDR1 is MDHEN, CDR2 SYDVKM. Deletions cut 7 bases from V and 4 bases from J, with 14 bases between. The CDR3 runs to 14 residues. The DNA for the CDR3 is TGTGCCAGCACCCGACAGGCCCTATACAATGAGCAGTTCTTC. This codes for CASTRQALYNEQFF.

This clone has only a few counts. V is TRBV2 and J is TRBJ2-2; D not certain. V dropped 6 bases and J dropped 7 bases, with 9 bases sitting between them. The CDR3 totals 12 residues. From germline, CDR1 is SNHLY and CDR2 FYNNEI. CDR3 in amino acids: CASSLRFGELFF. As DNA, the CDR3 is TGTGCCAGCAGCTTGAGATTCGGGGAGCTGTTTTTT.